This T cell receptor beta chain was sequenced in a study of cytomegalovirus exposure and HLA in healthy donors. A word on this clone: The antigen remains unidentified.

PCR used 60 Vbeta primers and 13 Jbeta primers. The data were produced by immunoSEQ multiplex PCR, yet TCRdb's version contains in-frame clones alone and is incomplete. The repertoire holds 150,000 to 180,000 clones, with about 83% as singletons. Likely unrecorded immune exposures existed in these nominally healthy donors. This CDR3 contains 16 residues. J gave up 0 bases and V 8 bases, and 10 bases lay outside the gene matches. Study-wide points: Another analysis was done later, and it associated roughly 15,000 TCR beta sequences with HLA alleles at 0.05 false discovery rate. The investigators catalogued 180 or so TCR beta chains as cytomegalovirus-associated.

V gene TRBV23-1 combines with J gene TRBJ1-5; TRBD1 agrees at 7 bases. TRBV23-1 is flagged as an ORF with uncertain function. The receptor comes from a woman between 40 and 50 years old in good health and CMV-seronegative. The sequenced sample consisted of PBMCs. The CDR3 DNA is TGCGCCAGCCCTCGCATACAGGGGTGTAGCAATCAGCCCCAGCATTTT. Its translation is CASPRIQGCSNQPQHF.